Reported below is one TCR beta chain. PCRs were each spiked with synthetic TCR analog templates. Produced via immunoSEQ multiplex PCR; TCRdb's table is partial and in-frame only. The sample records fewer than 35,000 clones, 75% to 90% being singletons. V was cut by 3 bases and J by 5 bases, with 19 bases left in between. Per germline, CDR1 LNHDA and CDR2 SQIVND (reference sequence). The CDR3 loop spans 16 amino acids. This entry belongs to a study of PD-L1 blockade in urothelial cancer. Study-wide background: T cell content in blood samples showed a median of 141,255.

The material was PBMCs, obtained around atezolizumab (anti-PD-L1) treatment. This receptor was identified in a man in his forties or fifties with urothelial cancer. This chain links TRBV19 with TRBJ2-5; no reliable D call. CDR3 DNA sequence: TGTGCCAGTAGTATCGACTCTAATGAGGAGTGGGAGACCCAGTACTTC. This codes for CASSIDSNEEWETQYF.